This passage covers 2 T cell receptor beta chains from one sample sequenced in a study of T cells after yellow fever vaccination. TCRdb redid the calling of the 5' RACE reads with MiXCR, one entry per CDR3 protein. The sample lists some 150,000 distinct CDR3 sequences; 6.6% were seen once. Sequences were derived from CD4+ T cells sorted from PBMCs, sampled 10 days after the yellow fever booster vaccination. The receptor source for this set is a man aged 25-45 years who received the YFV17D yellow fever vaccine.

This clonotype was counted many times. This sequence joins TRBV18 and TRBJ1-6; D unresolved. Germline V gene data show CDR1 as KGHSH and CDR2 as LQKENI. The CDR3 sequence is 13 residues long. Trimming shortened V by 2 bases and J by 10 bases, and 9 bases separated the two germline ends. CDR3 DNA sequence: TGTGCCAGCTCACCAGGGCAGCGATCACCCCTCCACTTT. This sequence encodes CASSPGQRSPLHF.

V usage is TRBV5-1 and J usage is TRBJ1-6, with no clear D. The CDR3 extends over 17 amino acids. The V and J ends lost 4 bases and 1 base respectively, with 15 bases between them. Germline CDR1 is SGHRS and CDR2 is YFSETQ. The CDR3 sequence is CASSLMDGRSYNSPLHF. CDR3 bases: TGCGCCAGCAGCCTAATGGACGGGAGGTCCTATAATTCACCCCTCCACTTT.